Listed below are T cell receptor beta chains from one sample, sequenced in a study of cytomegalovirus exposure and HLA in healthy donors. Clones were sequenced by immunoSEQ multiplex PCR, and TCRdb holds only the in-frame ones, with some missing. This table has tens of thousands of clones, roughly 80% appearing once. Sequenced: PBMCs. These receptors were collected from a human donor in good health. CDR3s include the opening cysteine and the closing phenylalanine or tryptophan. A D gene is named only where the DNA matches it firmly. The listing skips clone size in some rows; elsewhere it reads once, few, many or a size class.

v_call	d_call	clone_size	cdr3_aa
TRBV5-4	NA	few	CASSLGGGGGTDTQYF
TRBV14	NA	NA	CASSPGTDTQYF
TRBV19	NA	NA	CASQVSAYNSPLHF
TRBV7-9	NA	NA	CASSFVAQGRGTDTQYF
TRBV6-6	NA	NA	CASSYSTAQETQYF
TRBV19	NA	NA	CASSQGVLDIYGYTF
TRBV28	TRBD1	NA	CASSPGTGGETQYF
TRBV25-1	NA	NA	CASSEAGPGDEQFF
TRBV19	TRBD2	NA	CASSRLAPNEQFF
TRBV7-8	TRBD2	NA	CASSPLGGLAGQETQYF
TRBV9	TRBD2	once	CASSVSGTGGPWETQYF
TRBV27	NA	NA	CASSLAPGMHTEAFF
TRBV6-5	NA	NA	CASSAAGGGNQPQHF
TRBV9	NA	NA	CASSLGGGDEQYF
TRBV7-9	TRBD1	few	CASSLDDRGNTEAFF
TRBV28	NA	few	CASSPRDTTYQETQYF
TRBV11-3	TRBD2	NA	CASRDLAGGTVRNEQFF
TRBV11-3	TRBD1	few	CASSRDSNTEAFF
TRBV5-1	TRBD2	NA	CASSYYPGRGTDTQYF
TRBV9	NA	NA	CASSVDRVVTEAFF
TRBV7-7	NA	NA	CASSSGETQYF
TRBV29-1	TRBD2	once	CSVSLAGGGTQYF
TRBV9	TRBD1	NA	CASSQGAGLSEAFF
TRBV5-1	NA	NA	CASSSQPGANEKLFF
TRBV4-3	NA	NA	CASSQESQRTGELFF
TRBV9	TRBD2	once	CASSVGLAGGDKEQYF
TRBV4-1	NA	few	CASSHADIMNQPQHF
TRBV9	NA	NA	CASSVAFLATDNEQFF
TRBV5-5	TRBD1	NA	CASTPPRGQGSYEQYF
TRBV28	TRBD2	NA	CASSLVQRTSGTYKFF
TRBV6-5	TRBD2	NA	CASSLSSGRADTQYF
TRBV27	TRBD1	NA	CASRFLLVNRAGGDYGYTF
TRBV7-3	NA	once	CASSLRAGGVIGTEAFF
TRBV5-8	NA	NA	CASSLGRGVGYEQYF
TRBV19	NA	once	CASSGQNVNTGELFF
TRBV14	NA	NA	CASSQAGAQETQYF
TRBV7-8	TRBD2	NA	CATRGGAYNEQFF
TRBV5-4	NA	NA	CASSSPSQFTEAFF
TRBV4-3	TRBD1	NA	CASSQDPGTGRSGANVLTF
TRBV5-1	NA	NA	CASSWPPGNGANVLTF
TRBV19	NA	NA	CASSPSTGNYGYTF
TRBV27	TRBD1	few	CASSPRGLSNQPQHF
TRBV2	NA	NA	CASPGASEKSPLHF
TRBV5-6	TRBD2	NA	CASSLDRGGDTQYF
TRBV7-2	NA	once	CASSRPSGSVDTQYF
TRBV5-1	TRBD1	NA	CASTVWTGNNTEAFF
TRBV7-2	NA	NA	CASSLVQGQETQYF
TRBV9	NA	NA	CASSVSSSAETQYF
TRBV6-5	NA	few	CASMGRRTASNTIYF
TRBV2	TRBD1	NA	CASKAGGGNTIYF
TRBV15	NA	NA	CATSSPDSLGANVLTF
TRBV4-2	TRBD2	NA	CASSQGSRGSGSYEQYF